This is a list of T cell receptor beta chains from one sample in a study of blood T cells in healthy people across ages. In TCRdb, the 5' RACE reads were re-called with MiXCR into one record per CDR3 protein. The sample carries hundreds of thousands of distinct CDR3 sequences, 45% to 65% recorded once. The specimen sequenced was blood. These receptors all come from a man aged 55 to 69 in good health. CDR3s include the opening cysteine and the closing phenylalanine or tryptophan. A D gene is named only where the DNA matches it firmly. A row's size may be missing; if present it is once, few, many or a size class.

.	TRBV7-6	TRBJ2-2	TRBD2	CASSLERSGVTGELFF	TGTGCCAGCAGCCTTGAGCGTAGCGGGGTAACCGGGGAGCTGTTTTTT
.	TRBV24-1	TRBJ2-1	TRBD1	CATSDRTGGAWDEQFF	TGTGCCACCAGTGATCGGACAGGGGGCGCGTGGGATGAGCAGTTCTTC
once	TRBV2	TRBJ2-1	TRBD1	CASAPERGPRNEQFF	TGTGCCAGCGCACCTGAGAGGGGGCCGCGGAATGAGCAGTTCTTC
.	TRBV4-1	TRBJ2-5	TRBD2	CASSQRESSGGQETQYF	TGCGCCAGCAGCCAAAGGGAGTCAAGCGGGGGACAAGAGACCCAGTACTTC
few	TRBV29-1	TRBJ1-4	.	CSAMREKLFF	TGCAGCGCTATGCGTGAAAAACTGTTTTTT
few	TRBV7-9	TRBJ2-4	.	CASSLWGPLGNIQYF	TGTGCCAGCAGCTTGTGGGGGCCCCTCGGTAACATTCAGTACTTC
few	TRBV4-1	TRBJ2-1	.	CASSQDPRGDEQFF	TGCGCCAGCAGCCAAGACCCCCGCGGGGATGAGCAGTTCTTC
.	TRBV7-2	TRBJ2-3	TRBD2	CASSRGGAADTQYF	TGTGCCAGCAGCCGCGGGGGGGCCGCAGATACGCAGTATTTT
.	TRBV3-1	TRBJ1-6	TRBD1	CASSPGTEYSPLHF	TGTGCCAGCAGCCCCGGGACAGAGTATTCACCCCTCCACTTT
once	TRBV5-1	TRBJ2-3	.	CASSLGDTTTDTQYF	TGCGCCAGCAGCTTGGGGGACACCACTACAGATACGCAGTATTTT
few	TRBV29-1	TRBJ2-5	.	CSVGAGGLQETQYF	TGCAGCGTTGGGGCCGGGGGCTTGCAAGAGACCCAGTACTTC
.	TRBV25-1	TRBJ1-5	TRBD1	CASSATGVGNQPQHF	TGTGCCAGCAGTGCCACAGGGGTTGGCAATCAGCCCCAGCATTTT
.	TRBV7-8	TRBJ2-5	.	CASITSIFETQYF	TGTGCCAGCATTACCAGCATTTTCGAGACCCAGTACTTC
.	TRBV24-1	TRBJ2-3	TRBD2	CAAPRVGGGARDTQYF	TGTGCCGCCCCCCGTGTGGGCGGGGGGGCGAGAGATACGCAGTATTTT
.	TRBV20-1	TRBJ2-1	.	CSARGLRRFYNEQFF	TGCAGTGCTAGAGGTTTACGGCGTTTCTACAATGAGCAGTTCTTC
few	TRBV5-1	TRBJ2-3	.	CASSFVTGMGTDTQYF	TGCGCCAGCAGCTTCGTAACAGGGATGGGCACAGATACGCAGTATTTT
many	TRBV18	TRBJ2-5	.	CASSSQWSTQETQYF	TGTGCCAGCTCAAGCCAGTGGAGCACCCAAGAGACCCAGTACTTC
few	TRBV6-1	TRBJ2-5	TRBD1	CASSGYQTGKEETQYF	TGTGCCAGCAGTGGCTATCAGACAGGGAAAGAAGAGACCCAGTACTTC
few	TRBV10-3	TRBJ2-1	TRBD1	CATARQGEYNEQFF	TGTGCCACCGCTCGACAGGGGGAATACAATGAGCAGTTCTTC
.	TRBV6-6	TRBJ2-5	TRBD1	CASSYIVRGETQYF	TGTGCCAGCAGTTACATCGTCAGGGGGGAGACCCAGTACTTC
.	TRBV7-2	TRBJ2-3	.	CASSSSYTDTQYF	TGTGCCAGCAGCTCCTCCTACACAGATACGCAGTATTTT
.	TRBV11-2	TRBJ2-2	.	CASSLTGSGTGELFF	TGTGCCAGCAGCTTAACCGGATCGGGGACCGGGGAGCTGTTTTTT
once	TRBV20-1	TRBJ2-1	TRBD2	CSARESSGYNEQFF	TGCAGTGCTAGAGAGAGTAGCGGGTACAATGAGCAGTTCTTC